Presented here are 11 T cell receptor beta chains from one specimen sequenced in a study of cytomegalovirus exposure and HLA in healthy donors. Researchers ran the PCR with 60 Vbeta and 13 Jbeta primers. Profiling relied on immunoSEQ multiplex PCR, and the TCRdb table lists in-frame clones only, not all of them. The sample has about 100,000 clones, around two thirds seen once. What was sequenced was PBMCs. These receptors were taken from a middle-aged man in good health and CMV-seropositive.

This clone was observed a handful of times. The rearrangement links TRBV2 to TRBJ1-1, with TRBD1 identical over 8 bases. The V and J ends lost 8 bases and 8 bases, in that order; junction bases with no gene match: 10. From germline, CDR1 is SNHLY and CDR2 FYNNEI. The CDR3 sequence is 13 residues long. CDR3 in amino acids: CASVGTGELEAFF. CDR3 in DNA: TGTGCCAGCGTCGGGACAGGCGAACTCGAAGCTTTCTTT.

Comments on this clone: Likely a read error: the CDR3 ends without its conserved phenylalanine or tryptophan. Because the CDR3's place on the DNA is in doubt, the DNA is left out and the CDR3 is given as listed by TCRdb. V is TRBV20-1 and J is TRBJ1-1. Germline CDR1 and CDR2: DFQATT and SNEGSKA (reference sequence). Ends included, the CDR3 has 11 residues. The CDR3 sequence is CSARNGPMTIL.

The rearrangement uses TRBV11-1 and TRBJ2-3, with D hard to call. V lost 5 bases to trimming and J lost 2 bases, with 2 bases between them. This CDR3 region has 11 residues. Per the germline V gene, CDR1 is SGHAT and CDR2 is FQDESV (reference sequence). CDR3 protein: CASSLTDTQYF. CDR3 nucleotide sequence: TGTGCCAGCAGCCTCACAGATACGCAGTATTTT. The full variable domain, in which reference TRBV11-1 and TRBJ2-3 provide the parts outside the CDR3, is EAEVAQSPRYKITEKSQAVAFWCDPISGHATLYWYRQILGQGPELLVQFQDESVVDDSQLPKDRFSAERLKGVDSTLKIQPAELGDSAMYLCASSLTDTQYFGPGTRLTVL.

The CDR3 DNA sequence: TGTGCCAGCAGCCCAAAGAGAGGTGATAATCAGCCCCAGCATTTT. Translation gives CASSPKRGDNQPQHF. V and J are TRBV6-1 and TRBJ1-5; no firm D call. Germline V CDR1 and CDR2: MNHNS, SASEGT. Deletions cut 6 bases from V and 4 bases from J, with 16 bases between. CDR3 length: 15 amino acids.

The chain has TRBV7-9 and TRBJ2-4; TRBD1 aligns across 7 bases. From germline, CDR1 is SEHNR and CDR2 FQNEAQ (reference sequence). This CDR3 is built from 14 residues. V shed 1 base, J shed 5 bases, and the junction held 2 bases outside the gene matches. The CDR3 DNA reads TGTGCCAGCAGCTTAGGACAGGGTCAAAACATTCAGTACTTC. Its translation: CASSLGQGQNIQYF.

V gene TRBV5-1 combines with J gene TRBJ1-4; a weak D match, TRBD1 (5 bases). Germline V gene lookup returns CDR1 SGHRS and CDR2 YFSETQ. The CDR3 length is 17 residues. Trimming cost V 3 bases and J 5 bases, with 20 bases left between them. The CDR3 reads CASSYYPQQEPNEKLFF. The CDR3 bases are TGCGCCAGCAGCTACTACCCCCAACAGGAGCCAAATGAAAAACTGTTTTTT.

The rearrangement links TRBV6-4 to TRBJ1-2; D is possibly TRBD1 (5 bases). The germline V gene has CDR1 MRHNA and CDR2 SNTAGT. The CDR3 is made up of 15 amino acids. Trimming removed 4 bases from V and 0 bases from J, with 12 bases in between. CDR3 region: CASSGGRPSNYGYTF. The CDR3 DNA reads as TGTGCCAGCAGTGGGGGCAGGCCTTCTAACTATGGCTACACCTTC.

The table lists this clone with a count of one. The chain links TRBV2 to TRBJ2-5, with 14 bases identical to TRBD2. J gave up 3 bases and V 5 bases, and 5 bases lay outside the gene matches. There are 16 residues in the CDR3. Germline CDR1 is SNHLY and CDR2 is FYNNEI. CDR3 protein: CASSFRLAGGKETQYF. CDR3 sequence (DNA): TGTGCCAGCAGTTTCCGACTAGCGGGGGGGAAAGAGACCCAGTACTTC.

The chain uses TRBV5-1 and TRBJ1-1, with a tentative D call TRBD1 (5 bases). The CDR3 spans 15 residues. Germline values: CDR1 SGHRS, CDR2 YFSETQ. Trimming stripped 0 bases from V and 6 bases from J, with 15 bases between. The CDR3 DNA sequence: TGCGCCAGCAGCTTGGGCGGGGGGGTAGACGCTGAAGCTTTCTTT. Translation: CASSLGGGVDAEAFF.

This chain uses TRBV6-6 with TRBJ2-2, with no clear D. This CDR3 contains 15 residues. The germline CDR1 and CDR2 sequences are MNHNY and SVGAGI (reference sequence). Trimming took off 7 bases at V and 4 bases at J, with 16 bases between the two ends. CDR3 in amino acids: CASTLTRSLTGELFF. The DNA for the CDR3 is TGTGCCAGCACCCTAACTCGGAGTCTCACCGGGGAGCTGTTTTTT.

This clone occurred once. V gene TRBV5-1 combines with J gene TRBJ2-2; D possibly corresponds to TRBD1 (6 bases). V lost 0 bases and J 7 bases, leaving 13 bases between the germline ends. The CDR3 length is 15 residues. Germline loops: CDR1 SGHRS, CDR2 YFSETQ. Written as DNA, the CDR3 is TGCGCCAGCAGCTTGGACAGGGTGGAAGTCGGGGAGCTGTTTTTT. Translation gives CASSLDRVEVGELFF.